Below are 29 T cell receptor beta chains sequenced from a single sample in a study of cytomegalovirus exposure and HLA in healthy donors. The PCR ran on 60 Vbeta and 13 Jbeta primers. Here immunoSEQ multiplex PCR was the method, and the copy in TCRdb shows in-frame clones only, minus some. The data show about 73,000 clones, roughly two thirds seen once. Sequenced: PBMCs. These receptor sequences come from a woman aged 45-65 years in good health and CMV-seropositive.

This clone occurred a few times. The genes are TRBV5-6 and TRBJ2-5; no clear D. The germline V gene has CDR1 SGHDT and CDR2 YYEEEE. Between the trimmed V and J ends, which lost 4 bases and 5 bases, there was a span of 18 bases. This CDR3 contains 15 residues. CDR3 sequence reads: CASSLVAPLGETQYF. The CDR3 bases are TGTGCCAGCAGCCTAGTGGCCCCACTCGGGGAGACCCAGTACTTC.

The chain combines TRBV2 with TRBJ1-2; 7 bases agree with TRBD1. V shed 1 base, J shed 8 bases, and the junction held 10 bases outside the gene matches. CDR1 is SNHLY and CDR2 is FYNNEI in the germline V gene. This CDR3 region has 15 residues. The CDR3 nucleotides read TGTGCCAGCAGTGAAGAGGGACAGAGCTCGTGGGGCTACACCTTC. Translating gives CASSEEGQSSWGYTF.

This clone was picked up a small number of times. The chain recombines TRBV5-5 with TRBJ1-1; D remains unclear. From germline, CDR1 is SGHKS and CDR2 YYEKEE (reference sequence). The CDR3 covers 14 residues. Trimming removed 1 base from V and 1 base from J, with 8 bases in between. The CDR3: CASSLSGPNTEAFF. The DNA for the CDR3 is TGTGCCAGCAGCTTGTCTGGGCCGAACACTGAAGCTTTCTTT.

The chain combines TRBV9 with TRBJ1-1; the D is unclear. The V gene lost 0 bases and the J gene lost 6 bases, with 15 bases spanning the gap. Germline CDR1 SGDLS, CDR2 YYNGEE. The CDR3 is 15 amino acids. CDR3 region: CASSVGAAPLSEAFF. CDR3 bases: TGTGCCAGCAGCGTAGGCGCGGCTCCACTCTCTGAAGCTTTCTTT.

CDR3 protein: CASSKGQGRNTGELFF. CDR3 nucleotides: TGTGCCAGCAGCAAGGGACAGGGGCGGAACACCGGGGAGCTGTTTTTT. The V and J genes are TRBV7-8 and TRBJ2-2, with TRBD1 matching over 10 bases. V gave up 5 bases and J gave up 1 base; unmatched junction bases: 4. Germline CDR1 is SGHVS and CDR2 is FQNEAQ. The CDR3 length is 16 residues.

The V and J genes are TRBV5-1 and TRBJ2-1; D is unresolved. The CDR3 length is 14 residues. Trimming took off 0 bases at V and 5 bases at J, with 9 bases between the two ends. Germline CDR1 is SGHRS and CDR2 is YFSETQ. This CDR3 reads CASSLGSRDNEQFF. CDR3 nucleotide sequence: TGCGCCAGCAGCTTGGGAAGCCGGGACAATGAGCAGTTCTTC.

The chain links TRBV5-1 to TRBJ2-3; TRBD2 aligns across 8 bases. Per germline, CDR1 SGHRS and CDR2 YFSETQ. The CDR3 covers 16 residues. The J segment lost 6 bases and the V segment lost 0 bases, leaving 9 bases of the junction unmatched. The CDR3 DNA reads TGCGCCAGCAGCTTGGTGCCCCAGGCTAGCGGGGATACGCAGTATTTT. This encodes CASSLVPQASGDTQYF.

This chain links TRBV2 with TRBJ2-7; TRBD1 agrees at 12 bases. This CDR3 has 18 residues. Unmatched junction bases numbered 14, after V lost 2 bases and J lost 6 bases. CDR1 is SNHLY and CDR2 is FYNNEI in the germline V gene. The DNA for the CDR3 is TGTGCCAGCAGTGAAATGGGGACAGGGGGCGCCCCCCGGGGCGAGCAGTACGTC. Encoded protein: CASSEMGTGGAPRGEQYV.

Only a few counts were recorded for this clone. V and J are TRBV6-5 and TRBJ2-7; perhaps TRBD2 as D (6 bases). The CDR3 consists of 14 residues. V gave up 4 bases and J gave up 2 bases, with 12 bases separating them. Germline CDR1 MNHEY, CDR2 SVGAGI. The CDR3 spells CASSSSVLTYEQYF. The CDR3 bases are TGTGCCAGCAGTTCTAGCGTACTGACCTACGAGCAGTACTTC.

This rearrangement joins TRBV28 to TRBJ2-1; the D is unclear. CDR1 and CDR2 (germline): MDHEN, SYDVKM. This CDR3 contains 11 residues. V lost 3 bases and J 11 bases, leaving 8 bases between the germline ends. The CDR3 nucleotides are TGTGCCAGCAGTTTTGGCCCGCAGCAGTTCTTC. Translating gives CASSFGPQQFF.

The chain couples TRBV6-5 to TRBJ1-2, with no clear D. V was shortened by 4 bases and J by 8 bases, with 23 bases between the two germline ends. The CDR3 sequence is 16 residues long. Germline V gene data show CDR1 as MNHEY and CDR2 as SVGAGI. The CDR3 nucleotides are TGTGCCAGCAGTTCAACTCCTACGCAGTCCCCGGGAGGCTACACCTTC. It codes for CASSSTPTQSPGGYTF.

A few counts support this clone. The rearrangement uses TRBV7-3 and TRBJ1-1, with D maybe TRBD1 (5 bases). This CDR3 contains 13 residues. V lost 5 bases to trimming and J lost 1 base, with 8 bases between them. Germline V gives CDR1 SGHTA, CDR2 FQGTGA. The CDR3 sequence: CASSPGGNTEAFF. The CDR3 coding sequence is TGTGCCAGCAGCCCCGGGGGGAACACTGAAGCTTTCTTT. The variable domain in full, completed from reference TRBV7-3 and TRBJ1-1, reads GAGVSQTPSNKVTEKGKYVELRCDPISGHTALYWYRQSLGQGPEFLIYFQGTGAADDSGLPNDRFFAVRPEGSVSTLKIQRTERGDSAVYLCASSPGGNTEAFFGQGTRLTVV.

The chain employs TRBV12-5 and TRBJ1-5; D might be TRBD1 (5 bases). Trimming pared 3 bases from V and 6 bases from J, leaving 21 bases between. The length of the CDR3 is 17 residues. Germline loops: CDR1 LGHNT, CDR2 FRNRAP. The CDR3 region is CASGFFDGTHGGQPQHF. In DNA, the CDR3 is TGTGCTAGTGGTTTCTTCGACGGGACTCACGGTGGTCAGCCCCAGCATTTT.

This clone was seen once. The rearrangement links TRBV5-6 to TRBJ1-2; D ambiguous. The V and J ends lost 2 bases and 0 bases respectively, with 8 bases between them. This CDR3 is built from 14 residues. From germline, CDR1 is SGHDT and CDR2 YYEEEE. The CDR3 DNA is TGTGCCAGCAGCTTACAGTCGGCTAACTATGGCTACACCTTC. Protein sequence: CASSLQSANYGYTF.

The J gene is TRBJ1-6, the V gene TRBV5-6, with D maybe TRBD1 (5 bases). CDR3 length: 14 residues. V shed 0 bases and J shed 5 bases, with 6 bases lying between them. CDR1 and CDR2 (germline): SGHDT, YYEEEE. The CDR3 reads CASSLGQHNSPLHF. The CDR3 DNA reads TGTGCCAGCAGCTTGGGACAGCATAATTCACCCCTCCACTTT.

This clone was seen a few times. V is TRBV6-5 and J is TRBJ1-3; no definite D call. The germline V gene encodes CDR1 MNHEY and CDR2 SVGAGI. CDR3 length: 14 amino acids. V was trimmed by 7 bases and J by 0 bases, leaving 10 bases between them. The CDR3 sequence is CASTLRSSGNTIYF. Written as DNA, the CDR3 is TGTGCCAGCACCCTGCGTAGCTCTGGAAACACCATATATTTT.

This rearrangement joins TRBV25-1 to TRBJ1-1, with D possibly matching TRBD1 (5 bases). Germline lookup yields CDR1 MGHDK and CDR2 SYGVNS. V gave up 2 bases and J gave up 6 bases, with 10 bases separating them. This CDR3 is built from 13 residues. CDR3 region: CASSEGRAPEAFF. CDR3 bases: TGTGCCAGCAGTGAAGGCAGGGCTCCTGAAGCTTTCTTT.

The chain has TRBV5-1 and TRBJ2-5; D is ambiguous. Germline-derived CDR1 and CDR2 are SGHRS and YFSETQ. V shed 0 bases and J shed 4 bases, with 4 bases lying between them. The CDR3 sequence is 12 residues long. The CDR3 DNA is TGCGCCAGCAGCTTGGGGGCAGAGACCCAGTACTTC. This encodes CASSLGAETQYF.

The rearrangement links TRBV11-2 to TRBJ2-1, with 10 bases identical to TRBD2. V trimming: 2 bases; J trimming: 6 bases; junction bases outside the gene matches: 13. Germline CDR1 is SGHAT and CDR2 is FQNNGV. The CDR3 is 18 residues long. CDR3 residues: CASSLSLAGRRGLNEQFF. The CDR3 DNA follows: TGTGCCAGCAGCTTATCACTAGCGGGGAGGAGGGGCCTCAATGAGCAGTTCTTC.

V and J are TRBV5-4 and TRBJ2-5, with 8 bases aligning to TRBD2. CDR1 SGHNT and CDR2 YYREEE come from the germline V gene (reference sequence). V was pared by 3 bases and J by 4 bases, with 5 bases of the junction left unmatched. The CDR3 consists of 14 residues. Here the CDR3 reads CASSSQAGAETQYF. Written as DNA, the CDR3 is TGTGCCAGCAGCTCGCAAGCGGGGGCAGAGACCCAGTACTTC. The full variable domain, with the rest looked up from reference TRBV5-4 and TRBJ2-5, is ETGVTQSPTHLIKTRGQQVTLRCSSQSGHNTVSWYQQALGQGPQFIFQYYREEENGRGNFPPRFSGLQFPNYSSELNVNALELDDSALYLCASSSQAGAETQYFGPGTRLLVL.

A single count supports this clone. The rearrangement joins TRBV7-2 to TRBJ1-5, with 7 bases lining up with TRBD1. There are 15 residues in the CDR3. Germline V gives CDR1 SGHTA, CDR2 FQGNSA. Trimming took 5 bases from V and 3 from J; bases not matched to a gene: 7. The CDR3 protein is CASSPRDSYNQPQHF. The CDR3 DNA is TGTGCCAGCAGCCCCCGGGACAGCTACAATCAGCCCCAGCATTTT.

This chain uses TRBV6-6 with TRBJ1-6; 8 nucleotides agree with TRBD1. CDR3 length: 15 residues. Germline CDR1 MNHNY, CDR2 SVGAGI (reference sequence). Trimming removed 8 bases from V and 7 bases from J; junction bases left unmatched: 10. The CDR3 loop is CASRPGGQDNSPLHF. CDR3 sequence (DNA): TGTGCCAGCCGCCCAGGGGGACAGGACAATTCACCCCTCCACTTT.

This clone was counted only a few times. This chain joins TRBV9 and TRBJ1-4, with D tentatively TRBD1 (5 bases). Trimming removed 2 bases from V and 4 bases from J, with 9 bases in between. CDR1 SGDLS and CDR2 YYNGEE come from the germline V gene. CDR3 length: 14 amino acids. CDR3: CASSVRGGNEKLFF. DNA for the CDR3: TGTGCCAGCAGCGTCCGGGGGGGTAATGAAAAACTGTTTTTT.

V usage is TRBV6-4 and J usage is TRBJ1-6, with no clear D. V lost 6 bases and J lost 1, with 13 bases in between. Germline V gives CDR1 MRHNA, CDR2 SNTAGT. CDR3 length: 16 residues. Here the CDR3 DNA reads TGTGCCAGCAGGGACCGGGGAGAGTCCTATAATTCACCCCTCCACTTT. As protein: CASRDRGESYNSPLHF.

V gene TRBV5-6 combines with J gene TRBJ1-2, with unresolved D. With 2 bases removed from V and 7 bases from J, the gap between germline ends came to 15 bases. The CDR3 length is 14 residues. CDR1 SGHDT and CDR2 YYEEEE come from the germline V gene. The DNA of the CDR3 is TGTGCCAGCAGCTTATACAGCGGGTCTGTTGGCTACACCTTC. Its protein product is CASSLYSGSVGYTF.

The chain links TRBV30 to TRBJ1-1; D unresolved. Germline V CDR1 and CDR2: GTSNPN, SVGIG (reference sequence). CDR3 length: 14 amino acids. V lost 2 bases, J lost 3 bases, and 13 bases lay in between. The CDR3 loop reads CAWSHEASYTEAFF. DNA of the CDR3: TGTGCCTGGAGTCACGAGGCGAGTTACACTGAAGCTTTCTTT.

The sample holds one count of this clone. The chain uses TRBV10-1 and TRBJ1-6; 7 bases map to TRBD1. Trimming cost V 4 bases and J 6 bases; bases outside gene matches: 3. The V gene's germline CDR1 is WNHNN and CDR2 SYGVQD (reference sequence). The CDR3 totals 14 residues. CDR3 sequence: CASSVSGGNSPLHF. CDR3 sequence (DNA): TGCGCCAGCAGTGTATCAGGGGGTAATTCACCCCTCCACTTT.

CDR3 sequence (DNA): TGTGCCATCAGTGGAGCGACAGGGGTGGGAGTTAGCGGCTACACCTTC. Its protein is CAISGATGVGVSGYTF. The chain recombines TRBV10-3 with TRBJ1-2; 8 bases align to TRBD1. The germline V gene has CDR1 ENHRY and CDR2 SYGVKD. J was trimmed by 8 bases and V by 4 bases; bases with no gene match: 15. CDR3 length: 16 amino acids.

The chain couples TRBV7-9 to TRBJ2-7, with 7 bases aligning to TRBD2. V lost 3 bases to trimming and J lost 6 bases; unmatched junction nucleotides: 5. Germline V gives CDR1 SEHNR, CDR2 FQNEAQ (reference sequence). The CDR3 is 13 amino acids. The CDR3 DNA sequence: TGTGCCAGCAGCTTTCAGGGAGGGGTCGAGCAGTACGTC. Translating gives CASSFQGGVEQYV.